The present TCR beta chain was sequenced within a study of tumor and adjacent non-tumor tissue in lung cancer. The study's findings and limits: Tumor TCR diversity, when higher, was linked to shorter survival.

About this clonotype: Its antigen is still unknown.

TCRbeta libraries were built with three rounds of nested PCR, modified from ARM-PCR. TCRdb independently ran MiXCR on the multiplex PCR reads; one entry per CDR3 protein. Of about 100,000 distinct CDR3 sequences in the sample, roughly two thirds were seen once. The template was RNA from unsorted bulk tissue. The normal lung tissue was taken more than 3 cm from the tumor edge. The CDR3 loop spans 14 amino acids. The V gene's germline CDR1 is MNHNS and CDR2 SASEGT. This rearrangement joins TRBV6-1 to TRBJ2-7; D is perhaps TRBD2 (6 bases). The last part of the DNA fits TRBJ2-1 better; the J call may be wrong. This clonotype was obtained from a young man with non-small cell lung cancer. Material for sequencing was distant non-tumor lung tissue. CDR3 in amino acids: CASSGLVGGYEQFF. DNA of the CDR3: TGTGCCAGCAGTGGACTAGTTGGAGGCTACGAGCAGTTCTTC.